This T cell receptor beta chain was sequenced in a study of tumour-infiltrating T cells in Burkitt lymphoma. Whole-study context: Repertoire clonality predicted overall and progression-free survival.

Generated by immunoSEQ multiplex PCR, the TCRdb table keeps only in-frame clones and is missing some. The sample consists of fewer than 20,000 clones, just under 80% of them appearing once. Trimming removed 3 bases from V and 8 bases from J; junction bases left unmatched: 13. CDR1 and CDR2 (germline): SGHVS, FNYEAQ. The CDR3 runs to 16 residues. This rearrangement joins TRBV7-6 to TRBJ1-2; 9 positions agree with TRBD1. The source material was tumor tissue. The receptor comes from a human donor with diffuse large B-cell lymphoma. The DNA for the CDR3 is TGTGCCAGCAGCTTCAGTCCCGGGACAGGGACGGGGGGCTACACCTTC. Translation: CASSFSPGTGTGGYTF.